The sequence of this T cell receptor (beta chain) was determined in a study of blood T cells in healthy people across ages. With a J-beta primer mix and a sample-barcoded 5' primer, a second PCR ran roughly 7 to 11 cycles. MiXCR, applied by TCRdb to the 5' RACE reads, yields one record per CDR3 protein. Of around 1,800,000 distinct CDR3 sequences in the sample, roughly two fifths were seen once. The donors, healthy Caucasians from Russia, were aged about 6 to 90. Regarding this clonotype: The antigen is not known.

With V trimmed by 2 bases and J by 13 bases, 13 bases remained unmatched. From germline, CDR1 is SGHDT and CDR2 YYEEEE. The CDR3 loop spans 16 amino acids. General observations from the study: Donor CMV infection status was unknown, possibly confounding age-related changes in expanded clonotypes. In older individuals, TCR beta diversity per million T cells was lower, falling roughly linearly with age.

The sample taken for sequencing was blood. The chain employs TRBV5-6 and TRBJ2-1, with 12 bases aligning to TRBD1. The source of this sequence is a human donor in good health. As DNA, the CDR3 is TGTGCCAGCAGCTTTTACCGGGACAGGGGGCTAGAGACCCAGTTCTTC. Translating gives CASSFYRDRGLETQFF.